This TCR beta chain was obtained from a study of T cells in localized non-small cell lung cancer. V was pared by 2 bases and J by 3 bases, with 9 bases of the junction left unmatched. Germline CDR1 is SGDLS and CDR2 is YYNGEE. This CDR3 is 18 amino acids long. To note about this clone: Antigen unknown.

Broader study findings: A higher density of T cells in blood coincided with extended overall survival. Sequencing involved a lone tumor region, leaving heterogeneity possible. In adjacent lung, a median around 50 of the top 100 tumor clones were found. Uninvolved nearby lung showed the greatest T cell clonality, exceeding that found in tumor.

Clones were sequenced by immunoSEQ multiplex PCR, and TCRdb holds only the in-frame ones, with some missing. The repertoire holds around 34,000 clones, with 90% to 95% as singletons. This sample comprised peripheral blood, obtained before any cancer treatment. This receptor was identified in a female donor over 55 with stage I lung adenocarcinoma. V and J are TRBV9 and TRBJ2-6, with 9 nucleotides matching TRBD1. The chain's CDR3 is CASSVSVTGGFGANVLTF. Written as DNA, the CDR3 is TGTGCCAGCAGCGTTTCCGTGACAGGGGGGTTTGGGGCCAACGTCCTGACTTTC.